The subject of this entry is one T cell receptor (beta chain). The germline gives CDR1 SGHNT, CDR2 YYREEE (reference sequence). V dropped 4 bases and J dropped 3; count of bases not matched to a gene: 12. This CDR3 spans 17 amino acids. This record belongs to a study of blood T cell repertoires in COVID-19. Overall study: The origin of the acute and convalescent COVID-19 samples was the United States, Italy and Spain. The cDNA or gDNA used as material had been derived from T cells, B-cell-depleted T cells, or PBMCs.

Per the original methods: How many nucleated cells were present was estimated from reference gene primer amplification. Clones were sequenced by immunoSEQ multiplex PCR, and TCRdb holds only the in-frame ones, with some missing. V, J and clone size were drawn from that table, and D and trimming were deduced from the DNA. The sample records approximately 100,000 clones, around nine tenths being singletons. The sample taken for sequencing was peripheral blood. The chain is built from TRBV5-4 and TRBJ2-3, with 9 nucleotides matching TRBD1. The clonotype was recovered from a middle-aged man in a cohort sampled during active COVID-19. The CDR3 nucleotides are TGTGCCAGCAGCCCCGCGGTAACAGGGGGCGGAACAGATACGCAGTATTTT. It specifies CASSPAVTGGGTDTQYF. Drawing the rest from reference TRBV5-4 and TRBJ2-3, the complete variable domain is ETGVTQSPTHLIKTRGQQVTLRCSSQSGHNTVSWYQQALGQGPQFIFQYYREEENGRGNFPPRFSGLQFPNYSSELNVNALELDDSALYLCASSPAVTGGGTDTQYFGPGTRLTVL.